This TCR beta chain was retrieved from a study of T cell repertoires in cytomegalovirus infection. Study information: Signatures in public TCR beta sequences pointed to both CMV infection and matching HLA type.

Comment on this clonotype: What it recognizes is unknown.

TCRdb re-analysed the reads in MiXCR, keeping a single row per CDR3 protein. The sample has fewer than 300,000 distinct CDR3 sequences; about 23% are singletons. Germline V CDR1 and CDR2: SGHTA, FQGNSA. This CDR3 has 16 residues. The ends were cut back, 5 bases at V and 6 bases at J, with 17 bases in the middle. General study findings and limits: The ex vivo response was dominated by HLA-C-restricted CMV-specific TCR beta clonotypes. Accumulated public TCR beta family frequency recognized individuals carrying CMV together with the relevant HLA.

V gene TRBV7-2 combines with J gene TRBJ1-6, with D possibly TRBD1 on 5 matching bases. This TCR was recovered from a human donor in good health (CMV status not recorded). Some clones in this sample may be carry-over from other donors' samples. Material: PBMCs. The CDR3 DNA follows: TGTGCCAGCAGCCCCCGCCCCGCAGGGAGTAATTCACCCCTCCACTTT. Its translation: CASSPRPAGSNSPLHF.